A few counts support the clone carrying this T cell receptor beta chain. Its antigen is not known. The sample is drawn from a study of cytomegalovirus exposure and HLA in healthy donors. Study-wide points: HLA alleles were associated with around 17,000 TCR beta sequences in a later analysis at 0.05 false discovery rate.

The CDR3 is made up of 16 amino acids. Losses at the gene ends were 6 bases for V and 3 bases for J; bases not matched to a gene: 12. The germline CDR1 and CDR2 sequences are WSHSY and SAAADI. With 60 Vbeta and 13 Jbeta primers, the PCR was carried out. Repertoires were generated with immunoSEQ multiplex PCR, while TCRdb's copy carries only in-frame clones and drops some. The sample shows about 140,000 clones, approximately 8.9% of them seen only once. The sample consisted of PBMCs. The receptor was derived from a woman aged 35 to 49 in good health and CMV-seropositive. This sequence joins TRBV10-2 and TRBJ2-5, with 8 bases matching TRBD2. Here the CDR3 reads CASSPVRGGFKETQYF. The CDR3, as DNA: TGCGCCAGCAGCCCTGTGCGCGGGGGGTTTAAAGAGACCCAGTACTTC.